A single sample gave rise to the 14 T cell receptor beta chains below, sequenced in a study of early T cells in non-severe SARS-CoV-2 infection. From the 5' RACE reads, TCRdb called clonotypes with MiXCR, one entry per CDR3 protein. The data show around 40,000 distinct CDR3 sequences, about 6.2% seen once. Material: whole blood. The receptors were gathered from an adult who was a healthcare worker with PCR-confirmed SARS-CoV-2 infection or an uninfected control (not recorded which).

The J gene is TRBJ2-1, the V gene TRBV7-9; D is uncertain. Trimming took off 4 bases at V and 9 bases at J, with 10 bases between the two ends. The CDR3 is 12 amino acids. CDR1 is SEHNR and CDR2 is FQNEAQ in the germline V gene (reference sequence). CDR3 region: CASSSKVFEQFF. The CDR3 nucleotides read TGTGCCAGCAGCTCAAAGGTGTTTGAGCAGTTCTTC. Full variable domain (missing parts from reference TRBV7-9 and TRBJ2-1): DTGVSQNPRHKITKRGQNVTFRCDPISEHNRLYWYRQTLGQGPEFLTYFQNEAQLEKSRLLSDRFSAERPKGSFSTLEIQRTEQGDSAMYLCASSSKVFEQFFGPGTRLTVL.

This clonotype was observed at least ten times. This chain uses TRBV7-2 with TRBJ2-7; no definite D call. Trimming removed 5 bases at V and 2 bases at J, with 10 bases between. Germline-derived CDR1 and CDR2 are SGHTA and FQGNSA. The length of the CDR3 is 13 residues. CDR3 sequence (DNA): TGTGCCAGCAGCCCGCGCGGAACCTACGAGCAGTACTTC. Residues: CASSPRGTYEQYF. Based on the CDR3 plus reference TRBV7-2 and TRBJ2-7, the full variable domain is GAGVSQSPSNKVTEKGKDVELRCDPISGHTALYWYRQSLGQGLEFLIYFQGNSAPDKSGLPSDRFSAERTGGSVSTLTIQRTQQEDSAVYLCASSPRGTYEQYFGPGTRLTVT.

The chain combines TRBV6-5 with TRBJ1-3; 8 nucleotides agree with TRBD1. CDR3 length equals 15 residues. CDR1 and CDR2 (germline): MNHEY, SVGAGI. With 2 bases clipped from V and 11 bases from J, the junction kept 11 bases outside the gene matches. In nucleotides, the CDR3 is TGTGCCAGCAGTTACCCAGCTTCCGGGACAGGAGCCATATATTTT. Its translation: CASSYPASGTGAIYF.

This clonotype was detected ten times or more. The chain's CDR3 is CASSYGEGFYEQYF. DNA for the CDR3: TGTGCCAGCAGTTATGGGGAGGGGTTCTACGAGCAGTACTTC. V is TRBV6-5 and J is TRBJ2-7, with 7 positions matching TRBD2. The trim removed 3 bases at V and 3 bases at J, leaving 5 bases unmatched. The germline V gene encodes CDR1 MNHEY and CDR2 SVGAGI. The CDR3 spans 14 residues.

V usage is TRBV20-1 and J usage is TRBJ2-1; D might be TRBD1 (5 bases). The CDR3 covers 11 residues. Trimming removed 3 bases from V and 10 bases from J, with 10 bases in between. Per germline, CDR1 DFQATT and CDR2 SNEGSKA (reference sequence). The chain's CDR3 is CSASWGGEQFF. The CDR3 DNA reads as TGCAGTGCTAGTTGGGGCGGCGAGCAGTTCTTC.

The CDR3 DNA reads as TGCGCCAGCAGGGATAGCGGGGGCTCCTACAATGAGCAGTTCTTC. Its protein is CASRDSGGSYNEQFF. V gene TRBV5-1 combines with J gene TRBJ2-1; 9 nucleotides match TRBD2. The germline V gene has CDR1 SGHRS and CDR2 YFSETQ. The V gene end was trimmed by 5 bases and the J gene end by 0 bases; junction bases not matched to a gene: 3. The CDR3 covers 15 residues.

Many counts were recorded for this clonotype. The V and J genes are TRBV29-1 and TRBJ2-1; D may be TRBD1 (7 bases). Germline V lookup: CDR1 SQVTM, CDR2 ANQGSEA. The CDR3 spans 16 residues. Trimming removed 5 bases from V and 6 bases from J, with 23 bases in between. Written as DNA, the CDR3 is TGCAGCGTTCTGGGGGGAATAATGACAGGGCCCAATGAGCAGTTCTTC. Translation: CSVLGGIMTGPNEQFF.

This clonotype has at least ten counts. This chain links TRBV7-9 with TRBJ2-3, with D unresolved. The CDR3 loop spans 15 amino acids. Germline-derived CDR1 and CDR2 are SEHNR and FQNEAQ (reference sequence). Trimming pared 4 bases from V and 1 base from J, leaving 12 bases between. Here the CDR3 reads CASSSPRTGTDTQYF. The CDR3 coding sequence is TGTGCCAGCAGCTCGCCAAGGACGGGCACAGATACGCAGTATTTT. The full variable domain, completed using reference TRBV7-9 and TRBJ2-3, is DTGVSQNPRHKITKRGQNVTFRCDPISEHNRLYWYRQTLGQGPEFLTYFQNEAQLEKSRLLSDRFSAERPKGSFSTLEIQRTEQGDSAMYLCASSSPRTGTDTQYFGPGTRLTVL.

The chain employs TRBV6-2 or TRBV6-3 and TRBJ2-3; D is uncertain. Per the germline V gene, CDR1 is MNHEY and CDR2 is SVGEGT. The CDR3 has 12 residues. Trimming took 2 bases from V and 8 from J, leaving 8 bases between them. The DNA of the CDR3 is TGTGCCAGCAGTTACCGATGGGGTACGCAGTATTTT. It is translated as CASSYRWGTQYF.

There are a few counts of this clonotype. The chain employs TRBV3-1 and TRBJ1-1, with D possibly being TRBD1 (6 bases). With 5 bases removed from V and 2 bases from J, the gap between germline ends came to 12 bases. Germline CDR1 and CDR2: LGHDT and YNNKEL (reference sequence). The CDR3 runs to 14 residues. The CDR3 DNA follows: TGTGCCAGCAGCAAGACAGGAGCAAACACTGAAGCTTTCTTT. Translating gives CASSKTGANTEAFF. The whole variable domain, filled in from reference TRBV3-1 and TRBJ1-1, reads DTAVSQTPKYLVTQMGNDKSIKCEQNLGHDTMYWYKQDSKKFLKIMFSYNNKELIINETVPNRFSPKSPDKAHLNLHINSLELGDSAVYFCASSKTGANTEAFFGQGTRLTVV.

Many counts were recorded for this clonotype. In DNA form, the CDR3 reads TGTGCCAGCAGTTACTCGAGGAGAGCGGACATTCAGTACTTC. This gives the protein CASSYSRRADIQYF. The chain uses TRBV6-6 and TRBJ2-4, with D perhaps matching TRBD2 (5 bases). The length of the CDR3 is 14 residues. Germline values: CDR1 MNHNY, CDR2 SVGAGI (reference sequence). V lost 0 bases to trimming and J lost 8 bases, with 11 bases between them.

In this sample, this clonotype turned up many times. Written as DNA, the CDR3 is TGTGCCAGTAGTTCCTCCGGGACTAGAATGGGAGAGACCCAGTACTTC. Encoded protein: CASSSSGTRMGETQYF. The rearrangement joins TRBV19 to TRBJ2-5, with 8 bases that match TRBD2. Germline V gene sequence: CDR1 LNHDA, CDR2 SQIVND (reference sequence). The CDR3 covers 16 residues. The ends lost 5 bases at V and 4 bases at J; junction bases unmatched: 12.

This clonotype has at least ten counts. The rearrangement uses TRBV28 and TRBJ1-1; possibly TRBD1 for D (5 bases). The CDR3 is 13 residues long. Between the trimmed V and J ends, which lost 7 bases and 9 bases, there was a span of 18 bases. Germline assignment: CDR1 MDHEN and CDR2 SYDVKM. The CDR3 coding sequence is TGTGCCAGCACCCTCGCGACAGCGTTGAAAGCTTTCTTT. It codes for CASTLATALKAFF.

This clonotype was seen only a few times. The chain joins TRBV6-6 to TRBJ2-1, with 10 bases that match TRBD2. The CDR3 sequence is 14 residues long. The V gene end was trimmed by 7 bases and the J gene end by 9 bases; junction bases not matched to a gene: 9. Germline V lookup: CDR1 MNHNY, CDR2 SVGAGI (reference sequence). CDR3 loop: CASKLAGVVSEQFF. DNA of the CDR3: TGTGCCAGCAAGCTAGCGGGAGTAGTTAGTGAGCAGTTCTTC.